The next 14 T cell receptor beta chains were all read from a single sample in a study of cytomegalovirus exposure and HLA in healthy donors. A multiplex PCR was run with 60 Vbeta primers and 13 Jbeta primers. Assay used: immunoSEQ multiplex PCR; TCRdb lists only in-frame clones, some missing. The table records around 120,000 clones, about 80% of them present only once. The sample was PBMCs. The receptor source for this set is a woman in her 40s in good health and CMV-seronegative.

The rearrangement uses TRBV9 and TRBJ2-7; D is possibly TRBD1 (6 bases). CDR1 and CDR2 from the germline V gene are SGDLS and YYNGEE. The germline V and J ends were trimmed by 0 bases and 4 bases, with 14 bases remaining between them. There are 15 residues in the CDR3. The CDR3 nucleotides are TGTGCCAGCAGCGTAGCTCCGGGACACAATTACGAGCAGTACTTC. Translating it yields CASSVAPGHNYEQYF.

Here the CDR3 reads CASSSEQGGHRETQYF. CDR3 DNA sequence: TGTGCCAGCAGCTCAGAACAGGGGGGGCACAGAGAGACCCAGTACTTC. The genes are TRBV5-6 and TRBJ2-5, with a tentative D call TRBD1 (8 bases). Germline-derived CDR1 and CDR2 are SGHDT and YYEEEE. This CDR3 spans 16 amino acids. The V end was cut by 3 bases, the J end by 4 bases, with 19 bases between.

V gene TRBV18 combines with J gene TRBJ1-2; D perhaps matches TRBD1 (6 bases). This CDR3 contains 15 residues. Trimming took 3 bases from V and 5 from J, leaving 16 bases between them. CDR1 is KGHSH and CDR2 is LQKENI in the germline V gene. The DNA of the CDR3 is TGTGCCAGCTCACCTTCCGGGACACGTGGGTATGGCTACACCTTC. Amino acid sequence: CASSPSGTRGYGYTF.

The CDR3 nucleotides read TGCGCCAGCAGCTTGATAGGGGGACACCAAGAGACCCAGTACTTC. As protein: CASSLIGGHQETQYF. The V call is TRBV5-1, the J call TRBJ2-5; TRBD1 is a possible D gene (6 bases). CDR3 size: 15 residues. The germline CDR1 and CDR2 sequences are SGHRS and YFSETQ. Trimming shortened V by 1 base and J by 0 bases, and 10 bases separated the two germline ends.

V usage is TRBV12-5 and J usage is TRBJ1-1, with a tentative D call TRBD1 (5 bases). Trimming cost V 3 bases and J 6 bases, with 17 bases left between them. This CDR3 is built from 15 residues. Germline V CDR1 and CDR2: LGHNT, FRNRAP. Here the CDR3 DNA reads TGTGCTAGTGGTTTTTGGGGGGGTCGTCGATCTGAAGCTTTCTTT. Amino acids: CASGFWGGRRSEAFF.

This chain links TRBV7-2 with TRBJ2-5, with 8 bases that match TRBD1. Germline V gene data show CDR1 as SGHTA and CDR2 as FQGNSA. CDR3 length: 14 residues. Trimming removed 5 bases from V and 4 bases from J; junction bases left unmatched: 6. The CDR3 protein is CASSLPGGGETQYF. CDR3 sequence (DNA): TGTGCCAGCAGCCTCCCAGGGGGCGGAGAGACCCAGTACTTC.

This clone has a count of ten or more. J is TRBJ2-7 and V is TRBV4-1; TRBD1 matches at 10 bases. Trimming took 0 bases from V and 3 from J; bases not matched to a gene: 5. CDR3 length: 16 amino acids. Germline assignment: CDR1 MGHRA and CDR2 YSYEKL. The CDR3 region is CASSQEGQGRVYEQYF. Here the CDR3 DNA reads TGCGCCAGCAGCCAAGAGGGACAGGGGAGAGTCTACGAGCAGTACTTC.

The chain joins TRBV28 to TRBJ2-1; D is perhaps TRBD2 (5 bases). The CDR3 length is 14 residues. The V and J ends lost 10 bases and 7 bases respectively, with 20 bases between them. CDR1 is MDHEN and CDR2 is SYDVKM in the germline V gene. The CDR3 DNA sequence: TGTGCCACCCTATTCCACCGAGGGTTTAATGAGCAGTTCTTC. The encoded protein is CATLFHRGFNEQFF.

This clone was counted between two and nine times. Other DNA sequences within the sample encode an identical CDR3. The rearrangement joins TRBV7-9 to TRBJ2-7; 7 bases match TRBD1. V was pared by 5 bases and J by 4 bases, with 2 bases of the junction left unmatched. The CDR3 contains 12 residues. Germline CDR1 and CDR2: SEHNR and FQNEAQ (reference sequence). This CDR3 is CASSPTGYEQYF. The DNA for the CDR3 is TGTGCCAGCAGCCCGACAGGGTACGAGCAGTACTTC.

This clone was observed a handful of times. V and J are TRBV5-6 and TRBJ1-5, with no clear D. Germline CDR1 is SGHDT and CDR2 is YYEEEE. The ends were cut back, 5 bases at V and 0 bases at J, with 12 bases in the middle. The CDR3 totals 15 residues. This chain's CDR3 is CASSAGSNSNQPQHF. The CDR3 DNA is TGTGCCAGCAGTGCCGGGAGCAATAGCAATCAGCCCCAGCATTTT.

The chain is built from TRBV28 and TRBJ2-2; no clear D. Per the germline V gene, CDR1 is MDHEN and CDR2 is SYDVKM. This CDR3 region has 12 residues. Trimming removed 2 bases from V and 7 bases from J, with 5 bases in between. The CDR3 loop is CASSLVVGELFF. The CDR3 DNA reads as TGTGCCAGCAGTTTAGTAGTCGGGGAGCTGTTTTTT.

The chain couples TRBV7-2 to TRBJ2-7, with D hard to call. Between the trimmed V and J ends, which lost 1 base and 0 bases, there was a span of 10 bases. The CDR3 length is 15 residues. CDR1 is SGHTA and CDR2 is FQGNSA in the germline V gene. CDR3 nucleotide sequence: TGTGCCAGCAGCTTAGGTTTTGGCAGCTCCTACGAGCAGTACTTC. This translates into CASSLGFGSSYEQYF.

The CDR3 DNA reads as TGTGCCAGCAGTGAAGCAGGGGGGAACACTGAAGCTTTCTTT. Its translation: CASSEAGGNTEAFF. The chain uses TRBV6-1 and TRBJ1-1; TRBD1 might be the D (6 bases). This CDR3 has 14 amino acids. Trimming removed 0 bases from V and 1 base from J, with 6 bases in between. The germline gives CDR1 MNHNS, CDR2 SASEGT.

This chain's CDR3 is CASSSEGTVNSPLHF. The CDR3 region has the DNA TGTGCCAGTAGTTCAGAGGGGACAGTTAATTCACCCCTCCACTTT. The chain recombines TRBV19 with TRBJ1-6; 7 positions match TRBD1. In germline, CDR1 is LNHDA, CDR2 SQIVND (reference sequence). V was clipped by 5 bases and J by 6 bases; unmatched bases: 7. CDR3 size: 15 residues.